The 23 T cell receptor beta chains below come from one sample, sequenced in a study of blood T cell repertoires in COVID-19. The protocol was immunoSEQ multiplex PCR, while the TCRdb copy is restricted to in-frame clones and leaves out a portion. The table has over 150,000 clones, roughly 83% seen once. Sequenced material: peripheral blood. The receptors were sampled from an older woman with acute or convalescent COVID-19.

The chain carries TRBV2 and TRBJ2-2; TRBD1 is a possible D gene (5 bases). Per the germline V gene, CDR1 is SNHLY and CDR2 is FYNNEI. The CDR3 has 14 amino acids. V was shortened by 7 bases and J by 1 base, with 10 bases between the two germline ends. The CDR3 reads CASTRGWNTGELFF. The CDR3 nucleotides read TGTGCCAGCACAAGGGGCTGGAACACCGGGGAGCTGTTTTTT.

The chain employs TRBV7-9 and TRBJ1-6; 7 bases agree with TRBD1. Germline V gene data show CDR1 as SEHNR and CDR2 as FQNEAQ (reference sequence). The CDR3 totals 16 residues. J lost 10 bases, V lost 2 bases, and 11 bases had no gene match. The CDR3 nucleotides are TGTGCCAGCAGCTTAAGCGCGAGACAGGGAAGATCACCCCTCCACTTT. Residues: CASSLSARQGRSPLHF.

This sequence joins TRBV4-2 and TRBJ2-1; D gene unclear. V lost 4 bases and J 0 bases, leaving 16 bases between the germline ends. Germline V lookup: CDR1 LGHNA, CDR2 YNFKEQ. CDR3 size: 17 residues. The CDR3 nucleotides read TGTGCCAGCAGCCCAACGCTGGGCCCGGACTCCTACAATGAGCAGTTCTTC. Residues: CASSPTLGPDSYNEQFF.

The CDR3 DNA reads as TGTGCCAGCAGCTTAGCGACAGCCCTTAGCAATCAGCCCCAGCATTTT. This translates into CASSLATALSNQPQHF. The J gene is TRBJ1-5, the V gene TRBV7-2; a weak D match, TRBD1 (5 bases). Germline-derived CDR1 and CDR2 are SGHTA and FQGNSA. CDR3 length: 16 residues. Between the trimmed V and J ends, which lost 0 bases and 0 bases, there was a span of 9 bases.

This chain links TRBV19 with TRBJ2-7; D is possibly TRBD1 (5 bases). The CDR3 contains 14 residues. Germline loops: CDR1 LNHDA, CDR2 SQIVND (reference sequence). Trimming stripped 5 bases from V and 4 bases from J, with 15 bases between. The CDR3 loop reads CASSSRVHLYEQYF. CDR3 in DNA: TGTGCCAGTAGTTCCAGGGTTCATTTGTACGAGCAGTACTTC.

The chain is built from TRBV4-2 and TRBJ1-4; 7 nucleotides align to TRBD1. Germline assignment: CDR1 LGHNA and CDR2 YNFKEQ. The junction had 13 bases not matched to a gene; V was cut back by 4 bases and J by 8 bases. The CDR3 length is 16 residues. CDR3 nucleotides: TGTGCCAGCAGCCGCAAACAGGGGACGGGGTTGGAAAAACTGTTTTTT. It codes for CASSRKQGTGLEKLFF.

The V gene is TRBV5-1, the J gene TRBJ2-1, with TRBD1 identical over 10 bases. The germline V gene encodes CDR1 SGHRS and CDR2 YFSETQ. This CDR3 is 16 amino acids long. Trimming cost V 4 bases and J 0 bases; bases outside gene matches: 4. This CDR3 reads CASSTGQGSSYNEQFF. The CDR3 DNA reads TGCGCCAGCAGCACGGGACAGGGGAGCTCCTACAATGAGCAGTTCTTC.

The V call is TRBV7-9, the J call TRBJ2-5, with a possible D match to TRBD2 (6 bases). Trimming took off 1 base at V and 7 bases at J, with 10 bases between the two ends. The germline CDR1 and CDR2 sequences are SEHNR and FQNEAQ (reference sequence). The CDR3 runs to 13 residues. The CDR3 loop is CASSLVVGGTQYF. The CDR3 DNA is TGTGCCAGCAGCTTAGTCGTGGGAGGGACCCAGTACTTC. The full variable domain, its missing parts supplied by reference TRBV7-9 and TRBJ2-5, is DTGVSQNPRHKITKRGQNVTFRCDPISEHNRLYWYRQTLGQGPEFLTYFQNEAQLEKSRLLSDRFSAERPKGSFSTLEIQRTEQGDSAMYLCASSLVVGGTQYFGPGTRLLVL.

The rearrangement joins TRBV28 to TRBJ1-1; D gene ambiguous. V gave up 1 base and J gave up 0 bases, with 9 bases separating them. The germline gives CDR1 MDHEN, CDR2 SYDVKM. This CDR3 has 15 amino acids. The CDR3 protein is CASSLFVRVNTEAFF. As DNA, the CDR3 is TGTGCCAGCAGTTTATTCGTCCGGGTGAACACTGAAGCTTTCTTT.

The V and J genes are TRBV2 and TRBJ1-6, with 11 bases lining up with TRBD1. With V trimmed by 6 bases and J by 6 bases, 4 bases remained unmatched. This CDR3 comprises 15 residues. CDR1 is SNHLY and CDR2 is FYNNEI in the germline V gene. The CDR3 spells CASSGQGAANSPLHF. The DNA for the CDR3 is TGTGCCAGCAGCGGACAGGGGGCGGCTAATTCACCCCTCCACTTT.

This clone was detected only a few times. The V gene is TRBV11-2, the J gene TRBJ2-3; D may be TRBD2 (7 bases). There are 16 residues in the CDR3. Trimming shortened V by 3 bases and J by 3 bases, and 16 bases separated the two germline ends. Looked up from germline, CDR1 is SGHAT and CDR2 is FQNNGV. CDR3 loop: CASSFHKGGPTDTQYF. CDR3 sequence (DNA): TGTGCCAGCAGCTTCCATAAGGGGGGGCCGACAGATACGCAGTATTTT.

CDR3 region: CASSPGQGFQPQHF. CDR3 DNA sequence: TGTGCCAGCAGTCCGGGACAGGGCTTTCAGCCCCAGCATTTT. The gene calls are TRBV5-8 and TRBJ1-5; 9 bases fit TRBD1. CDR1 and CDR2 from the germline V gene are SGHTS and YDEGEE. V lost 5 bases, J lost 6 bases, and 6 bases stayed unmatched. CDR3 length equals 14 residues.

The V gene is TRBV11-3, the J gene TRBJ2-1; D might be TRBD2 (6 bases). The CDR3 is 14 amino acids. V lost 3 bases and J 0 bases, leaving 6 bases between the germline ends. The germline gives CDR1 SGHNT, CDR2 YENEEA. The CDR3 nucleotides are TGTGCCAGCAGCTTGGGGGGCTCCTACAATGAGCAGTTCTTC. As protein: CASSLGGSYNEQFF.

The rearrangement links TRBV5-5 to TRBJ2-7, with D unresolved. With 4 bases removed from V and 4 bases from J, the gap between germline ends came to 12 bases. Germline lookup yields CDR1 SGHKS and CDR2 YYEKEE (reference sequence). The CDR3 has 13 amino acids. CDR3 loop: CASSTDTLYEQYV. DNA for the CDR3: TGTGCCAGCAGCACCGACACCCTTTACGAGCAGTACGTC.

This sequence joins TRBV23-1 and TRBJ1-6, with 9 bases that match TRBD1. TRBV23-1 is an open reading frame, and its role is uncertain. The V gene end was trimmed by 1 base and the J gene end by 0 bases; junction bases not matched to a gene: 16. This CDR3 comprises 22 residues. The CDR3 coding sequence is TGCGCCAGCAGTCAATTTAGGGGGACAGGGAGGTTGGTTGGCTCCTATAATTCACCCCTCCACTTT. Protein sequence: CASSQFRGTGRLVGSYNSPLHF.

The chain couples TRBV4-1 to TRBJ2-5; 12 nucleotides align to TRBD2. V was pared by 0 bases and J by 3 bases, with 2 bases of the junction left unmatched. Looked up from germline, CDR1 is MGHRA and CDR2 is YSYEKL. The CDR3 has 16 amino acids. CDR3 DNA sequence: TGCGCCAGCAGCCAAGACCCTAGCGGGGGGGAAGAGACCCAGTACTTC. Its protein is CASSQDPSGGEETQYF.

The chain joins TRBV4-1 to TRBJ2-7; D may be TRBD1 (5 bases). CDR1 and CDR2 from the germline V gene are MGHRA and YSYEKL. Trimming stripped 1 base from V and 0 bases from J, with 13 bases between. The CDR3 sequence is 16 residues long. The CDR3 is CASSQGTPRFSYEQYF. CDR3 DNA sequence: TGCGCCAGCAGCCAAGGGACACCTCGGTTCTCCTACGAGCAGTACTTC.

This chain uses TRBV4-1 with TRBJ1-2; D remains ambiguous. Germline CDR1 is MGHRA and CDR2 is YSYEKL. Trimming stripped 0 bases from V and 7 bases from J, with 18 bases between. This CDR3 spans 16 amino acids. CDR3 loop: CASSQDPLEAVSGYTF. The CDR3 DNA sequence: TGCGCCAGCAGCCAAGATCCCCTAGAGGCAGTCTCTGGCTACACCTTC.

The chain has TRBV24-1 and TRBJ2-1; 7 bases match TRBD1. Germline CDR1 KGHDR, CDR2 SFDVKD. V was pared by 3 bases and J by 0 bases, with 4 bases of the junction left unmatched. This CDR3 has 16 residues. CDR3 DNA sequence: TGTGCCACCAGTGATCCGGGACAGAGCTCCTACAATGAGCAGTTCTTC. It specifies CATSDPGQSSYNEQFF.

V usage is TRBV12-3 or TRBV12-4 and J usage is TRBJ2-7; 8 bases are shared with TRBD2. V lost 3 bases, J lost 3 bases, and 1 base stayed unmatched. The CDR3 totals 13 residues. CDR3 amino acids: CASSFREGYEQYF. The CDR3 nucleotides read TGTGCCAGCAGTTTTCGGGAGGGCTACGAGCAGTACTTC.

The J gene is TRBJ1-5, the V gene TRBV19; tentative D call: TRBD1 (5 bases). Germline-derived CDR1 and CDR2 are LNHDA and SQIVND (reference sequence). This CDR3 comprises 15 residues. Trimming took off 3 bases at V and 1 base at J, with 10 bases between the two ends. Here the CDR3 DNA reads TGTGCCAGTAGTATCGGGACTCAAAGCAATCAGCCCCAGCATTTT. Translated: CASSIGTQSNQPQHF.

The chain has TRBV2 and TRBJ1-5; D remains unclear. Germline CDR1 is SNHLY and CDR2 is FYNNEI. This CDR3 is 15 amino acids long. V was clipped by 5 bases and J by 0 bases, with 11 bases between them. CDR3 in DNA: TGTGCCAGCAGTCACCGACTCCTTAGCAATCAGCCCCAGCATTTT. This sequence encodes CASSHRLLSNQPQHF.

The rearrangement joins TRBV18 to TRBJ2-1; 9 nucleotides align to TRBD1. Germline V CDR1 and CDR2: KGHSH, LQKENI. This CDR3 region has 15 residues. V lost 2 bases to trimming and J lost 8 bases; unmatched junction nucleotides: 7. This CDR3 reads CASSPTGGARDEQFF. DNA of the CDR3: TGTGCCAGCTCACCAACAGGGGGCGCACGCGATGAGCAGTTCTTC.